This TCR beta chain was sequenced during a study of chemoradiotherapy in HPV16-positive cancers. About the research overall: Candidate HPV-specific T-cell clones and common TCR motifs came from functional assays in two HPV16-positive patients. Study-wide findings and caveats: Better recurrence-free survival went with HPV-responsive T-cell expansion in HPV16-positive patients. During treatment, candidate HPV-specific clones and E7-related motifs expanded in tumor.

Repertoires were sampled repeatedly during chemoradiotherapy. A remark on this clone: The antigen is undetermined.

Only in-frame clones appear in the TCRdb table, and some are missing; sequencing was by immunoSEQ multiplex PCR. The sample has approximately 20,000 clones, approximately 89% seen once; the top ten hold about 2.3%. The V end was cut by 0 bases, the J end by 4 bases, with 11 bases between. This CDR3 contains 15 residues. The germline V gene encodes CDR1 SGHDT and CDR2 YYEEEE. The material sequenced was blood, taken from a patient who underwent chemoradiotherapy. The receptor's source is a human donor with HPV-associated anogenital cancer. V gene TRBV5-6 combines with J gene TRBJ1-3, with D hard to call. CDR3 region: CASSLGARSGNTIYF. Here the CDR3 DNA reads TGTGCCAGCAGCTTGGGGGCCCGGTCGGGAAACACCATATATTTT. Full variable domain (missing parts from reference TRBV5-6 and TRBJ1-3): DAGVTQSPTHLIKTRGQQVTLRCSPKSGHDTVSWYQQALGQGPQFIFQYYEEEERQRGNFPDRFSGHQFPNYSSELNVNALLLGDSALYLCASSLGARSGNTIYFGEGSWLTVV.